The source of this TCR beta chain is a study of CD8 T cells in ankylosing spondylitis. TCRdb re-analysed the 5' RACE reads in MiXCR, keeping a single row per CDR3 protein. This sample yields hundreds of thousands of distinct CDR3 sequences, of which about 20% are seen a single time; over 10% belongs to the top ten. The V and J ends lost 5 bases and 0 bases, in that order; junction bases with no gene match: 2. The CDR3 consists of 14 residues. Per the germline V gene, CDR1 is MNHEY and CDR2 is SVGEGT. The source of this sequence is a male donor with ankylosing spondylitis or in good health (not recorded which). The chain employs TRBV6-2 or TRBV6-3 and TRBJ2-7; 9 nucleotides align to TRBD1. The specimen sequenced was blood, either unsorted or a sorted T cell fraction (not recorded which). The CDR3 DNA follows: TGTGCCAGCAGTACAGGGGGCTTCTCCTACGAGCAGTACTTC. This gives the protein CASSTGGFSYEQYF.